A selection of T cell receptor beta chains follows, all from one sample in a study of blood T cell repertoires in COVID-19. Some clones are missing from TCRdb's copy, which holds only in-frame ones; the method was immunoSEQ multiplex PCR. Of about 12,000 clones in the sample, roughly 72% were seen once. The specimen sequenced was peripheral blood. All receptors come from a man between 60 and 75 years old with COVID-19, enrolled during active disease. Each CDR3 is given with its conserved first and last residue. Each record gives: CDR3 length, V gene, D gene, J gene, clone size, CDR3 protein, CDR3 DNA. A D gene is named only where the DNA matches it firmly. Expanded clones are given a class, and other clones once, few, many or no size at all.

cdr3_length: 16
v_call: TRBV28
d_call: .
j_call: TRBJ2-7
clone_size: .
cdr3_aa: CASSRPFRDNAYEQYF
cdr3_nt: TGTGCCAGCAGTAGGCCCTTTCGGGACAACGCCTACGAGCAGTACTTC

cdr3_length: 17
v_call: TRBV6-2/TRBV6-3
d_call: TRBD2
j_call: TRBJ2-3
clone_size: .
cdr3_aa: CASSYSRLADLTDTQYF
cdr3_nt: TGTGCCAGCAGTTACTCGAGACTAGCGGACCTCACAGATACGCAGTATTTT

cdr3_length: 15
v_call: TRBV5-5
d_call: .
j_call: TRBJ1-2
clone_size: .
cdr3_aa: CASSSLGRGNYGYTF
cdr3_nt: TGTGCCAGCAGCTCCCTCGGGAGGGGAAACTATGGCTACACCTTC

cdr3_length: 15
v_call: TRBV18
d_call: TRBD1
j_call: TRBJ1-3
clone_size: once
cdr3_aa: CASSPDRGAGNTIYF
cdr3_nt: TGTGCCAGCTCACCCGACAGGGGAGCTGGAAACACCATATATTTT

cdr3_length: 18
v_call: TRBV7-2
d_call: .
j_call: TRBJ2-2
clone_size: .
cdr3_aa: CASSLLVIWLIGTGELFF
cdr3_nt: TGTGCCAGCAGCTTACTAGTCATCTGGCTCATCGGCACCGGGGAGCTGTTTTTT

cdr3_length: 15
v_call: TRBV11-2
d_call: .
j_call: TRBJ2-6
clone_size: .
cdr3_aa: CASSPQVSGANVLTF
cdr3_nt: TGTGCCAGCAGCCCACAGGTCTCTGGGGCCAACGTCCTGACTTTC

cdr3_length: 18
v_call: TRBV14
d_call: TRBD1
j_call: TRBJ2-2
clone_size: few
cdr3_aa: CASSRPGQGAAGTGELFF
cdr3_nt: TGTGCCAGCAGCCGGCCGGGACAGGGGGCAGCGGGAACCGGGGAGCTGTTTTTT

cdr3_length: 17
v_call: TRBV4-1
d_call: TRBD1
j_call: TRBJ1-2
clone_size: once
cdr3_aa: CASSQDGVGDRRYGYTF
cdr3_nt: TGCGCCAGCAGCCAAGATGGTGTGGGGGACAGGAGATACGGCTACACCTTC

cdr3_length: 16
v_call: TRBV5-1
d_call: TRBD2
j_call: TRBJ2-5
clone_size: .
cdr3_aa: CASSPTSGGAVETQYF
cdr3_nt: TGCGCCAGCAGCCCAACTAGCGGGGGGGCGGTTGAGACCCAGTACTTC

cdr3_length: 16
v_call: TRBV7-2
d_call: TRBD2
j_call: TRBJ2-1
clone_size: .
cdr3_aa: CASSFGTSGSHNEQFF
cdr3_nt: TGTGCCAGCAGCTTTGGGACTAGCGGGAGCCACAATGAGCAGTTCTTC

cdr3_length: 15
v_call: TRBV13
d_call: .
j_call: TRBJ2-5
clone_size: large
cdr3_aa: CASSPHLENQETQYF
cdr3_nt: TGTGCCAGCAGCCCGCACCTAGAAAACCAAGAGACCCAGTACTTC

cdr3_length: 14
v_call: TRBV7-3
d_call: TRBD2
j_call: TRBJ2-1
clone_size: .
cdr3_aa: CASSSTSGSDEQFF
cdr3_nt: TGTGCCAGCAGCTCAACTAGCGGGAGCGATGAGCAGTTCTTC

cdr3_length: 15
v_call: TRBV7-9
d_call: .
j_call: TRBJ2-3
clone_size: few
cdr3_aa: CASSTGGMEADTQYF
cdr3_nt: TGTGCCAGCAGCACTGGGGGCATGGAGGCAGATACGCAGTATTTT

cdr3_length: 16
v_call: TRBV7-8
d_call: TRBD1
j_call: TRBJ1-5
clone_size: .
cdr3_aa: CASSYWDSVSNQPQHF
cdr3_nt: TGTGCCAGCAGCTACTGGGACAGTGTAAGCAATCAGCCCCAGCATTTT

cdr3_length: 14
v_call: TRBV5-1
d_call: .
j_call: TRBJ1-1
clone_size: .
cdr3_aa: CASAGGVGNTEAFF
cdr3_nt: TGCGCCAGCGCGGGGGGAGTAGGGAACACTGAAGCTTTCTTT

cdr3_length: 15
v_call: TRBV5-6
d_call: .
j_call: TRBJ2-7
clone_size: once
cdr3_aa: CASSLGQGTYYEQYF
cdr3_nt: TGTGCCAGCAGCTTGGGGCAGGGAACTTACTACGAGCAGTACTTC

cdr3_length: 13
v_call: TRBV30
d_call: .
j_call: TRBJ1-1
clone_size: .
cdr3_aa: CAWKYQGSTEAFF
cdr3_nt: TGTGCCTGGAAGTACCAGGGGAGCACTGAAGCTTTCTTT

cdr3_length: 16
v_call: TRBV18
d_call: .
j_call: TRBJ1-5
clone_size: few
cdr3_aa: CASSPPSGFGAQPQHF
cdr3_nt: TGTGCCAGCTCACCACCATCCGGGTTTGGGGCTCAGCCCCAGCATTTT

cdr3_length: 14
v_call: TRBV14
d_call: TRBD1
j_call: TRBJ2-2
clone_size: .
cdr3_aa: CASSLRGRTGELFF
cdr3_nt: TGTGCCAGCAGCCTAAGGGGGCGAACCGGGGAGCTGTTTTTT

cdr3_length: 14
v_call: TRBV2
d_call: TRBD1
j_call: TRBJ1-1
clone_size: .
cdr3_aa: CASSVGGMNTEAFF
cdr3_nt: TGTGCCAGCAGTGTAGGGGGCATGAACACTGAAGCTTTCTTT

cdr3_length: 14
v_call: TRBV19
d_call: .
j_call: TRBJ2-1
clone_size: once
cdr3_aa: CASSYRYSYNEQFF
cdr3_nt: TGTGCCAGTAGTTACAGATACTCCTACAATGAGCAGTTCTTC

cdr3_length: 19
v_call: TRBV3-1/TRBV3-2
d_call: .
j_call: TRBJ2-3
clone_size: .
cdr3_aa: CASSQDRADYSPSTDTQYF
cdr3_nt: TGTGCCAGCAGCCAAGATCGTGCTGACTACAGTCCTAGCACAGATACGCAGTATTTT

cdr3_length: 15
v_call: TRBV6-6
d_call: TRBD2
j_call: TRBJ2-2
clone_size: few
cdr3_aa: CASSYPGGYTGELFF
cdr3_nt: TGTGCCAGCAGTTACCCCGGGGGGTACACCGGGGAGCTGTTTTTT

cdr3_length: 15
v_call: TRBV5-8
d_call: .
j_call: TRBJ1-2
clone_size: .
cdr3_aa: CASRHEGGLHYGYTF
cdr3_nt: TGTGCCAGCAGGCACGAGGGGGGGCTTCACTATGGCTACACCTTC

cdr3_length: 13
v_call: TRBV3-1/TRBV3-2
d_call: TRBD1
j_call: TRBJ2-1
clone_size: few
cdr3_aa: CASFRQGGNEQFF
cdr3_nt: TGTGCCAGCTTTCGACAGGGGGGGAATGAGCAGTTCTTC

cdr3_length: 13
v_call: TRBV7-2
d_call: .
j_call: TRBJ1-6
clone_size: once
cdr3_aa: CASSLGGSSPLHF
cdr3_nt: TGTGCCAGCAGCTTAGGAGGATCCTCACCCCTCCACTTT

cdr3_length: 14
v_call: TRBV3-1/TRBV3-2
d_call: .
j_call: TRBJ1-5
clone_size: .
cdr3_aa: CASSLSWEGQPQHF
cdr3_nt: TGTGCCAGCAGCCTTTCATGGGAGGGGCAGCCCCAGCATTTT

cdr3_length: 15
v_call: TRBV7-9
d_call: TRBD1
j_call: TRBJ2-1
clone_size: .
cdr3_aa: CASVPATGGPNEQFF
cdr3_nt: TGTGCCAGTGTCCCCGCGACAGGGGGCCCCAATGAGCAGTTCTTC

cdr3_length: 19
v_call: TRBV13
d_call: TRBD2
j_call: TRBJ2-3
clone_size: .
cdr3_aa: CASSLDSRAGGRGTDTQYF
cdr3_nt: TGTGCCAGCAGCTTAGATTCGCGGGCGGGAGGCCGGGGCACAGATACGCAGTATTTT

cdr3_length: 14
v_call: TRBV5-1
d_call: TRBD1
j_call: TRBJ2-7
clone_size: .
cdr3_aa: CASRDDRVPTKQYF
cdr3_nt: TGCGCCAGCAGAGATGACAGGGTTCCTACTAAGCAGTACTTC

cdr3_length: 16
v_call: TRBV24-1
d_call: TRBD1
j_call: TRBJ1-4
clone_size: .
cdr3_aa: CATSEYGTGGYEKLFF
cdr3_nt: TGTGCCACCAGTGAATATGGGACAGGGGGCTATGAAAAACTGTTTTTT

cdr3_length: 14
v_call: TRBV5-5
d_call: .
j_call: TRBJ1-4
clone_size: .
cdr3_aa: CASSSGTLGEKLFF
cdr3_nt: TGTGCCAGCAGCTCCGGGACTTTGGGCGAAAAACTGTTTTTT

cdr3_length: 13
v_call: TRBV7-8
d_call: .
j_call: TRBJ2-5
clone_size: .
cdr3_aa: CASSSDRQETQYF
cdr3_nt: TGTGCCAGCAGCTCGGACAGACAAGAGACCCAGTACTTC

cdr3_length: 13
v_call: TRBV23-1
d_call: .
j_call: TRBJ1-2
clone_size: .
cdr3_aa: CASSPQTGYGYTF
cdr3_nt: TGCGCCAGCAGTCCACAAACAGGCTATGGCTACACCTTC

cdr3_length: 20
v_call: TRBV4-2
d_call: TRBD2
j_call: TRBJ2-2
clone_size: .
cdr3_aa: CASSQDTSGGAEWSAGELFF
cdr3_nt: TGTGCCAGCAGCCAAGACACTAGCGGGGGGGCCGAGTGGTCCGCCGGGGAGCTGTTTTTT

cdr3_length: 12
v_call: TRBV10-3
d_call: TRBD1
j_call: TRBJ1-2
clone_size: .
cdr3_aa: CAISESTGGYTF
cdr3_nt: TGTGCCATCAGTGAGTCGACAGGGGGCTACACCTTC

cdr3_length: 14
v_call: TRBV5-1
d_call: TRBD1
j_call: TRBJ2-1
clone_size: .
cdr3_aa: CASSSGQGEGEQFF
cdr3_nt: TGCGCCAGCAGCTCCGGACAGGGGGAAGGTGAGCAGTTCTTC

cdr3_length: 13
v_call: TRBV10-3
d_call: TRBD1
j_call: TRBJ1-1
clone_size: .
cdr3_aa: CAISEQKDRAAFF
cdr3_nt: TGTGCCATCAGTGAGCAAAAGGACAGGGCTGCTTTCTTT

cdr3_length: 13
v_call: TRBV2
d_call: TRBD2
j_call: TRBJ2-1
clone_size: .
cdr3_aa: CASSGLARNEQFF
cdr3_nt: TGTGCCAGCTCTGGACTAGCGCGAAATGAGCAGTTCTTC

cdr3_length: 17
v_call: TRBV15
d_call: TRBD1
j_call: TRBJ1-5
clone_size: few
cdr3_aa: CATSRDLTGGHTQPQHF
cdr3_nt: TGTGCCACCAGCAGAGATCTAACAGGGGGCCATACTCAGCCCCAGCATTTT

cdr3_length: 16
v_call: TRBV12-2
d_call: .
j_call: TRBJ2-1
clone_size: .
cdr3_aa: CASRLLAGGIYNEQFF
cdr3_nt: TGTGCAAGTCGCCTTTTAGCGGGGGGGATTTACAATGAGCAGTTCTTC

cdr3_length: 14
v_call: TRBV19
d_call: TRBD1
j_call: TRBJ2-3
clone_size: .
cdr3_aa: CASSTGTGADTQYF
cdr3_nt: TGTGCCAGTAGTACCGGGACAGGGGCCGATACGCAGTATTTT

cdr3_length: 14
v_call: TRBV28
d_call: .
j_call: TRBJ2-5
clone_size: .
cdr3_aa: CASSPRGGGKTQYF
cdr3_nt: TGTGCCAGCAGCCCCCGGGGCGGGGGCAAGACCCAGTACTTC

cdr3_length: 17
v_call: TRBV18
d_call: TRBD1
j_call: TRBJ1-2
clone_size: .
cdr3_aa: CASSPGTGLRMVYGYTF
cdr3_nt: TGTGCCAGCTCTCCTGGGACAGGCCTGAGGATGGTCTATGGCTACACCTTC

cdr3_length: 15
v_call: TRBV25-1
d_call: TRBD1
j_call: TRBJ2-2
clone_size: .
cdr3_aa: CASSSGTVETGELFF
cdr3_nt: TGTGCCAGCAGTAGTGGGACAGTGGAAACCGGGGAGCTGTTTTTT

cdr3_length: 15
v_call: TRBV19
d_call: .
j_call: TRBJ2-2
clone_size: .
cdr3_aa: CASSREGLNTGELFF
cdr3_nt: TGTGCCAGTAGTAGAGAGGGCTTAAACACCGGGGAGCTGTTTTTT

cdr3_length: 16
v_call: TRBV18
d_call: .
j_call: TRBJ2-2
clone_size: .
cdr3_aa: CASSPTGGANTGELFF
cdr3_nt: TGTGCCAGCTCACCTACCGGGGGAGCGAACACCGGGGAGCTGTTTTTT

cdr3_length: 17
v_call: TRBV4-1
d_call: TRBD2
j_call: TRBJ2-1
clone_size: .
cdr3_aa: CASSQGMTSGSGNEQFF
cdr3_nt: TGCGCCAGCAGCCAAGGGATGACTAGCGGGAGTGGGAATGAGCAGTTCTTC

cdr3_length: 18
v_call: TRBV7-3
d_call: TRBD2
j_call: TRBJ2-1
clone_size: .
cdr3_aa: CASSLKGAGTSGYNEQFF
cdr3_nt: TGTGCCAGCAGCTTAAAAGGGGCGGGGACTAGCGGCTACAATGAGCAGTTCTTC

cdr3_length: 15
v_call: TRBV27
d_call: TRBD2
j_call: TRBJ2-1
clone_size: large
cdr3_aa: CASSVSGGATSEQFF
cdr3_nt: TGTGCCAGCAGTGTAAGCGGGGGGGCAACGAGTGAGCAGTTCTTC

cdr3_length: 15
v_call: TRBV27
d_call: .
j_call: TRBJ2-2
clone_size: once
cdr3_aa: CASSLPGVGTGELFF
cdr3_nt: TGTGCCAGCAGTTTACCGGGAGTGGGCACCGGGGAGCTGTTTTTT

cdr3_length: 16
v_call: TRBV7-2
d_call: TRBD2
j_call: TRBJ2-5
clone_size: .
cdr3_aa: CASSSRTSGGGETQYF
cdr3_nt: TGTGCCAGCAGCTCCCGGACTAGCGGGGGAGGGGAGACCCAGTACTTC

cdr3_length: 17
v_call: TRBV27
d_call: TRBD1
j_call: TRBJ1-2
clone_size: medium-sized
cdr3_aa: CASSLSLVGTGDYGYTF
cdr3_nt: TGTGCCAGCAGTTTATCGCTCGTCGGGACAGGGGACTATGGCTACACCTTC

cdr3_length: 14
v_call: TRBV6-2/TRBV6-3
d_call: .
j_call: TRBJ1-5
clone_size: .
cdr3_aa: CASSYAGDNQPQHF
cdr3_nt: TGTGCCAGCAGTTACGCAGGGGACAATCAGCCCCAGCATTTT

cdr3_length: 16
v_call: TRBV6-5
d_call: .
j_call: TRBJ1-1
clone_size: .
cdr3_aa: CASSYSGGEVGTEAFF
cdr3_nt: TGTGCCAGCAGTTACTCGGGGGGGGAGGTCGGCACTGAAGCTTTCTTT

cdr3_length: 13
v_call: TRBV25-1
d_call: .
j_call: TRBJ1-1
clone_size: .
cdr3_aa: CASSVTGLTEAFF
cdr3_nt: TGTGCCAGCAGTGTGACGGGACTCACTGAAGCTTTCTTT

cdr3_length: 15
v_call: TRBV2
d_call: .
j_call: TRBJ2-6
clone_size: .
cdr3_aa: CASSEHGSGANVLTF
cdr3_nt: TGTGCCAGCAGTGAACACGGCTCTGGGGCCAACGTCCTGACTTTC